These T cell receptor beta chains were read from a single sample in a study of blood T cell repertoires in COVID-19. The protocol was immunoSEQ multiplex PCR, while the TCRdb copy is restricted to in-frame clones and leaves out a portion. The table has under 200,000 clones, around 77% seen once. Source material: peripheral blood. All receptors derive from a man between 65 and 79 years old with acute or convalescent COVID-19. Each CDR3 is given without its conserved first and last residue. Where a row states a size, it is once, few, many or the class of an expanded clone; other rows omit it.

>TRBV3-1/TRBV3-2|TRBJ1-2|-
ASSQESRGGYT
>TRBV29-1|TRBJ2-3|-
SVLGADTQY
>TRBV10-1|TRBJ2-3|-
ASSEGQLLRTDTQY
>TRBV5-1|TRBJ2-5|-
ASSPGTGGFEETQY
>TRBV19|TRBJ2-2|-
ASSGGQGNTGELF
>TRBV6-1|TRBJ2-4|-
ASSEFMGGQGASKNIQY
>TRBV25-1|TRBJ1-2|once
ASSTGGSHGYT
>TRBV4-3|TRBJ1-3|many
ASSQERGNTIY
>TRBV6-1|TRBJ2-2|-
ASSVLEGTGELF
>TRBV6-5|TRBJ1-5|-
ASSLGGGNQPQH
>TRBV21-1|TRBJ1-2|-
ASSKVGTGAGSYT
>TRBV6-1|TRBJ1-5|-
ASREGYRINQPQH
>TRBV5-1|TRBJ2-2|-
ASSLGGGFGTGELF
>TRBV7-8|TRBJ1-2|-
ASSLAGDRAYGYT
>TRBV28|TRBJ2-7|-
ASGGGGPYEQY
>TRBV2|TRBJ2-7|-
ASSGGGRTPYEQY
>TRBV11-2|TRBJ1-1|-
ASSLDGWTAEGTEAF
>TRBV7-8|TRBJ2-2|-
ASSWPGRLASAGELF
>TRBV4-2|TRBJ2-1|-
ASSQDLNGKSYNEQF
>TRBV5-4|TRBJ2-7|-
ASSLEAGADEQY
>TRBV7-9|TRBJ2-1|-
ASRTSGSNEQF
>TRBV5-4|TRBJ1-2|-
ASSSSGTGGYGYT
>TRBV2|TRBJ2-5|-
ASSESGRAETQY
>TRBV24-1|TRBJ2-1|-
ATSDLRERDEQF
>TRBV7-8|TRBJ1-2|-
ASSAGDIYGYT
>TRBV5-1|TRBJ1-1|-
ASSLGSESTEAF
>TRBV11-3|TRBJ2-1|-
ASSVAGPNEQF
>TRBV9|TRBJ1-1|-
ASSVRGEAAF
>TRBV27|TRBJ1-5|many
ASSAARTGTNQPQH
>TRBV2|TRBJ1-2|-
ASSRGQGANYGYT
>TRBV21-1|TRBJ1-6|-
ASSKVSGYNSPLH
>TRBV3-1/TRBV3-2|TRBJ2-7|once
ASSQERLAGFYEQY
>TRBV13|TRBJ2-1|-
ASSLRPGLETYNEQF
>TRBV24-1|TRBJ2-3|-
ATSDFGTGGTDTQY
>TRBV12-3/TRBV12-4|TRBJ2-5|-
ASKVGASETQY
>TRBV13|TRBJ1-1|-
ASSLGPGIGQAF
>TRBV6-4|TRBJ2-3|few
ASRETSGGPDTQY
>TRBV30|TRBJ2-3|-
AWKLAGTTDTQY
>TRBV7-9|TRBJ2-5|-
ASRAGTAQETQY
>TRBV6-6|TRBJ2-2|-
ASTDVGGPPRELF
>TRBV27|TRBJ2-3|-
ASRNLAGAGADTQY
>TRBV10-3|TRBJ1-6|-
AIRTDRGHSNSPLH
>TRBV7-8|TRBJ2-2|-
ASSPWRTLTGELF
>TRBV9|TRBJ2-7|-
ASSGTGSGEQY
>TRBV19|TRBJ1-5|-
ASSQGLNQPQH
>TRBV7-6|TRBJ2-2|-
ASSFVASGGVNTGELF
>TRBV28|TRBJ1-5|-
ASSPGQGGQPQH
>TRBV29-1|TRBJ1-1|-
SGEPGGTEAF
>TRBV3-1/TRBV3-2|TRBJ1-3|-
ASSQEPLLSGNTIY
>TRBV20-1|TRBJ1-1|-
SASKGPNTEAF
>TRBV5-1|TRBJ2-1|-
ASSPPGAGTYNEQF
>TRBV9|TRBJ2-5|once
ASSVGPAELQETQY
>TRBV7-2|TRBJ2-1|many
ASSLMRPPSYNEQF
>TRBV18|TRBJ1-2|-
ASSGTGNPGYT
>TRBV11-2|TRBJ1-2|-
ASSFSGQSYGYT